Listed below are T cell receptor beta chains from one sample, sequenced in a study of PD-1 blockade in classical Hodgkin lymphoma. Assay used: immunoSEQ multiplex PCR; TCRdb lists only in-frame clones, some missing. The sample holds 85,000 to 90,000 clones, roughly nine tenths seen once. Material: peripheral blood mononuclear cells (PBMCs), obtained before the fourth cycle of nivolumab. These receptors were obtained from a human donor with classical Hodgkin lymphoma. CDR3s include the opening cysteine and the closing phenylalanine or tryptophan. The D gene is left open where the match is weak. A clone size is listed for some rows: how often the clone was seen (once, few, many), or a class if it is expanded.

size: -; V: TRBV7-9; D: -; J: TRBJ1-1; CDR3: CASSFPRGQSRAFF; DNA: TGTGCCAGCAGCTTCCCTCGAGGCCAGTCCCGGGCTTTCTTT
size: -; V: TRBV23-1; D: -; J: TRBJ1-3; CDR3: CASSLGEPTGNTIYF; DNA: TGCGCCAGCAGTCTGGGGGAGCCCACTGGAAACACCATATATTTT
size: -; V: TRBV27; D: -; J: TRBJ2-3; CDR3: CASSLYAGSRYTTDTQYF; DNA: TGTGCCAGCAGTTTATACGCGGGGTCCCGATACACCACAGATACGCAGTATTTT
size: -; V: TRBV28; D: -; J: TRBJ2-3; CDR3: CASSQMTTSTDTQYF; DNA: TGTGCCAGCAGTCAAATGACAACTAGCACAGATACGCAGTATTTT
size: -; V: TRBV7-8; D: -; J: TRBJ1-1; CDR3: CASSSRPGFSEAFF; DNA: TGTGCCAGCAGCTCCAGGCCAGGGTTTAGCGAAGCTTTCTTT
size: few; V: TRBV11-2; D: -; J: TRBJ2-7; CDR3: CASSLEGPGGQYF; DNA: TGTGCCAGCAGCTTAGAAGGGCCCGGGGGGCAGTACTTC
size: -; V: TRBV7-9; D: -; J: TRBJ2-2; CDR3: CASSGISAGELFF; DNA: TGTGCCAGCAGCGGAATATCGGCCGGGGAGCTGTTTTTT
size: -; V: TRBV7-2; D: TRBD2; J: TRBJ2-1; CDR3: CASSLRRGGAAGEQFF; DNA: TGTGCCAGCAGCTTACGGCGCGGGGGGGCCGCGGGAGAGCAGTTCTTC
size: -; V: TRBV2; D: -; J: TRBJ2-7; CDR3: CASSILQGLGEQYF; DNA: TGTGCCAGCAGCATATTACAGGGTTTGGGCGAGCAGTACTTC
size: -; V: TRBV5-6; D: TRBD2; J: TRBJ2-1; CDR3: CASSSPPGLGDPFF; DNA: TGTGCCAGCAGCTCCCCCCCGGGACTAGGGGATCCGTTCTTC
size: -; V: TRBV7-9; D: TRBD1; J: TRBJ1-2; CDR3: CASSLRTGTTLHGYTF; DNA: TGTGCCAGCAGTCTTAGGACAGGCACCACTTTACATGGCTACACCTTC
size: -; V: TRBV20-1; D: -; J: TRBJ1-1; CDR3: CSAAGREAFF; DNA: TGCAGTGCTGCCGGTCGAGAAGCTTTCTTT
size: -; V: TRBV19; D: TRBD1; J: TRBJ1-1; CDR3: CASLPDRANTEAFF; DNA: TGTGCCTCCCTCCCTGACAGGGCGAACACTGAAGCTTTCTTT
size: -; V: TRBV28; D: TRBD1; J: TRBJ2-7; CDR3: CASSTDREAYEQYF; DNA: TGTGCCAGCAGTACGGACAGGGAAGCCTACGAGCAGTACTTC
size: -; V: TRBV9; D: -; J: TRBJ1-2; CDR3: CASSVGGFGEDGYTF; DNA: TGTGCCAGCAGCGTAGGGGGATTCGGGGAGGATGGCTACACCTTC
size: -; V: TRBV5-1; D: TRBD1; J: TRBJ1-4; CDR3: CASSPTGVETNEKLFF; DNA: TGCGCCAGCAGCCCGACAGGGGTTGAGACTAATGAAAAACTGTTTTTT
size: -; V: TRBV30; D: -; J: TRBJ1-1; CDR3: CAWSVRTGPLEAFF; DNA: TGTGCCTGGAGTGTTCGAACAGGGCCCCTTGAAGCTTTCTTT
size: -; V: TRBV2; D: -; J: TRBJ1-4; CDR3: CASRAAREKLFF; DNA: TGTGCCAGTCGGGCAGCACGGGAAAAACTGTTTTTT
size: -; V: TRBV27; D: -; J: TRBJ2-2; CDR3: CASTGSGELFF; DNA: TGTGCCAGCACGGGATCCGGAGAGCTGTTTTTT
size: -; V: TRBV7-2; D: -; J: TRBJ1-6; CDR3: CASSLLGRGYNSPLHF; DNA: TGTGCCAGCAGCTTATTGGGACGGGGATATAATTCACCCCTCCACTTT
size: -; V: TRBV9; D: -; J: TRBJ2-3; CDR3: CASSVDVSTDTQYF; DNA: TGTGCCAGCAGCGTAGATGTCTCCACAGATACGCAGTATTTT
size: once; V: TRBV27; D: -; J: TRBJ1-6; CDR3: CASGGEPSLNSPLHF; DNA: TGTGCCAGCGGTGGGGAACCGAGCCTAAATTCACCCCTCCACTTT
size: -; V: TRBV19; D: TRBD1; J: TRBJ1-2; CDR3: CASNHLDRVGGYTF; DNA: TGTGCCAGTAACCATCTAGACAGGGTTGGAGGCTACACCTTC